The clone carrying this T cell receptor (beta chain) has more than one count but fewer than ten. Its specificity is not known. This sample was included in a study of T-cell memory formation after mild COVID-19. Study-wide context: In these data, TCR clusters were largely donor specific.

The length of the CDR3 is 16 residues. Per germline, CDR1 MNHEY and CDR2 SVGAGI. The V and J ends lost 5 bases and 1 base, in that order; junction bases with no gene match: 7. TCRdb reprocessed the 5' RACE reads via MiXCR and lists one record per CDR3 protein. Among roughly 180,000 distinct CDR3 sequences listed, about a fifth were seen once. General study findings and limits: Clones contracting over day 15 to 85 were CD4/CD8 balanced, with later expanders leaning CD4+. For contracting clones, CD4+ ones sat mainly in CM and EM, CD8+ in EMRA.

This rearrangement joins TRBV6-5 to TRBJ2-3; 9 bases fit TRBD1. Sequencing was carried out using PBMCs or a T cell subset sorted from them (not recorded which). The source of this sequence is a man between 18 and 29 years old who had mild COVID-19 (a few samples of this study predate the infection). Cell type and time point are not known. The CDR3 region has the DNA TGTGCCAGCAGTAGGACAGGGGTGCTACGCACAGATACGCAGTATTTT. Residues: CASSRTGVLRTDTQYF.